This T cell receptor beta chain appears in the sequencing data of a study of sequential checkpoint blockade in melanoma. Study background: Randomization was 1:1 between first-line nivolumab→ipilimumab and ipilimumab→nivolumab. Matched biopsies came pretreatment and at week 13 for some 21 patients. Regarding the study as a whole: Rising tumor T-cell fraction and clonality meant about 30 times likelier benefit. Response in arm A was associated with pretreatment TIL clonality.

Data came from immunoSEQ multiplex PCR; TCRdb stores just in-frame clones and leaves some out. The table lists approximately 3,700 clones, approximately 33% of them singletons. Treatment defined: randomized to nivolumab then ipilimumab (arm A) or the reverse (arm B). The germline V and J ends were trimmed by 5 bases and 6 bases, with 14 bases remaining between them. The length of the CDR3 is 14 residues. The V gene's germline CDR1 is SGHNT and CDR2 YENEEA. This clone has just a few counts. Its antigen is as yet unknown. The chain combines TRBV11-3 with TRBJ2-4; D unresolved. The receptor was isolated from a human donor with melanoma. The sequences come from tumor tissue (inferred from file names), collected from a patient given nivolumab and ipilimumab in sequence. CDR3 region: CASSPTRGPNIQYF. The CDR3 DNA is TGTGCCAGCAGCCCGACCCGTGGACCAAACATTCAGTACTTC.